These 17 T cell receptor beta chains came from one sample sequenced in a study of CD8+ T cells in alopecia areata. Following extraction, RNA underwent reverse transcription to cDNA, which served as the sequencing template. Produced via immunoSEQ multiplex PCR; TCRdb's table is partial and in-frame only. The sample consists of fewer than 200,000 clones, about 63% of them appearing once. Specimen: CD4+ T cells sorted from blood, collected at week 0. These receptors were collected from a human donor with alopecia areata.

The V and J genes are TRBV7-6 and TRBJ1-2, with D hard to call. The germline CDR1 and CDR2 sequences are SGHVS and FNYEAQ. The V end was cut by 5 bases, the J end by 0 bases, with 13 bases between. The CDR3 covers 15 residues. CDR3 sequence reads: CASSPDRAANYGYTF. In nucleotides, the CDR3 is TGTGCCAGCAGCCCCGATCGGGCTGCTAACTATGGCTACACCTTC.

In the case of this clone: At one end, the junction sequence differs from germline, possibly due to a read error. The chain links TRBV18 to TRBJ2-5; 8 bases are shared with TRBD2. Germline V gives CDR1 KGHSH, CDR2 LQKENI. The CDR3 covers 14 residues. The CDR3 region has the DNA TGTGCCAGCTCGCCACCGGGACTAGGAGAGACCCAGTACTTC. Residues: CASSPPGLGETQYF.

This clone was detected once. V gene TRBV2 combines with J gene TRBJ2-7; D possibly corresponds to TRBD2 (5 bases). CDR1 is SNHLY and CDR2 is FYNNEI in the germline V gene. The CDR3 sequence is 11 residues long. V was clipped by 8 bases and J by 4 bases, with 9 bases between them. For the CDR3, the DNA is TGTGCCAGCCACCGGGGTTACGAGCAGTACTTC. Translated, it gives CASHRGYEQYF. The whole variable domain, filled in from reference TRBV2 and TRBJ2-7, reads EPEVTQTPSHQVTQMGQEVILRCVPISNHLYFYWYRQILGQKVEFLVSFYNNEISEKSEIFDDQFSVERPDGSNFTLKIRSTKLEDSAMYFCASHRGYEQYFGPGTRLTVT.

The chain has TRBV2 and TRBJ1-1; 10 nucleotides match TRBD1. V shed 3 bases, J shed 5 bases, and the junction held 3 bases outside the gene matches. CDR1 is SNHLY, CDR2 FYNNEI, per germline. The CDR3 extends over 14 amino acids. The CDR3 is CASSEVGQGTEAFF. The DNA for the CDR3 is TGTGCCAGCAGTGAGGTGGGACAGGGGACTGAAGCTTTCTTT. The variable domain in full, completed from reference TRBV2 and TRBJ1-1, reads EPEVTQTPSHQVTQMGQEVILRCVPISNHLYFYWYRQILGQKVEFLVSFYNNEISEKSEIFDDQFSVERPDGSNFTLKIRSTKLEDSAMYFCASSEVGQGTEAFFGQGTRLTVV.

In this sample, this clone turned up once. In nucleotides, the CDR3 is TGTGCCAGCAGTACCAGGGTCGGGAATCAGCCCCAGCATTTT. Its protein product is CASSTRVGNQPQHF. This chain joins TRBV27 and TRBJ1-5; the D gene is possibly TRBD1 (5 bases). V gave up 5 bases and J gave up 4 bases, with 12 bases separating them. The germline CDR1 and CDR2 sequences are MNHEY and SMNVEV (reference sequence). CDR3 length: 14 amino acids.

The chain couples TRBV7-8 to TRBJ2-7, with 8 bases aligning to TRBD2. Germline V gives CDR1 SGHVS, CDR2 FQNEAQ. The V segment lost 5 bases and the J segment 0 bases; nucleotides outside the gene matches: 15. The CDR3 consists of 18 residues. CDR3 sequence (DNA): TGTGCCAGCAGCCCTACACAACTTACTAGCGGCTACTCCTACGAGCAGTACTTC. Residues: CASSPTQLTSGYSYEQYF.

This sequence joins TRBV2 and TRBJ2-7; perhaps D is TRBD1 or TRBD2 (5 bases each). Germline CDR1 reads SNHLY; CDR2 reads FYNNEI. Trimming took off 7 bases at V and 6 bases at J, with 16 bases between the two ends. The CDR3 totals 13 residues. CDR3 sequence: CASTTNHGGEQYF. The CDR3 nucleotides read TGTGCCAGCACCACGAACCATGGGGGCGAGCAGTACTTC. Supplemented by reference TRBV2 and TRBJ2-7, the full variable domain reads EPEVTQTPSHQVTQMGQEVILRCVPISNHLYFYWYRQILGQKVEFLVSFYNNEISEKSEIFDDQFSVERPDGSNFTLKIRSTKLEDSAMYFCASTTNHGGEQYFGPGTRLTVT.

This clone has just a few counts. CDR3 sequence: CSVEGEGRTGELFF. The CDR3 bases are TGCAGCGTTGAGGGGGAGGGGAGGACCGGGGAGCTGTTTTTT. The V gene is TRBV29-1, the J gene TRBJ2-2; TRBD2 matches at 7 bases. CDR1 and CDR2 from the germline V gene are SQVTM and ANQGSEA. V dropped 3 bases and J dropped 5; count of bases not matched to a gene: 6. The length of the CDR3 is 14 residues.

This clone has just one count. The genes are TRBV29-1 and TRBJ2-1; no firm D call. Germline CDR1 reads SQVTM; CDR2 reads ANQGSEA. With 3 bases removed from V and 2 bases from J, the gap between germline ends came to 8 bases. This CDR3 has 13 amino acids. The CDR3: CSVDGLPYNEQFF. For the CDR3, the DNA is TGCAGCGTTGACGGCCTCCCCTACAATGAGCAGTTCTTC.

The gene calls are TRBV29-1 and TRBJ1-2; 8 positions agree with TRBD1. Trimming removed 6 bases from V and 6 bases from J; junction bases left unmatched: 12. CDR1 is SQVTM, CDR2 ANQGSEA, per germline. The CDR3 totals 14 residues. CDR3 DNA sequence: TGCAGCGTCCCTGGCGGACAGGGAAAGGATGGCTACACCTTC. Its protein is CSVPGGQGKDGYTF. The full variable domain, rest sourced from reference TRBV29-1 and TRBJ1-2, is SAVISQKPSRDICQRGTSLTIQCQVDSQVTMMFWYRQQPGQSLTLIATANQGSEATYESGFVIDKFPISRPNLTFSTLTVSNMSPEDSSIYLCSVPGGQGKDGYTFGSGTRLTVV.

The chain has TRBV25-1 and TRBJ1-5; D is unclear. Germline assignment: CDR1 MGHDK and CDR2 SYGVNS. The CDR3 sequence is 11 residues long. The ends were cut back, 8 bases at V and 5 bases at J, with 7 bases in the middle. CDR3 nucleotide sequence: TGTGCCAGCGGATCAGATCAGCCCCAGCATTTT. Translation: CASGSDQPQHF.

CDR3 protein: CASGPKGSGELFF. CDR3 sequence (DNA): TGTGCTAGTGGTCCCAAGGGGTCCGGGGAGCTGTTTTTT. The rearrangement links TRBV12-5 to TRBJ2-2, with D tentatively TRBD1 (5 bases). This CDR3 is 13 amino acids long. CDR1 and CDR2 from the germline V gene are LGHNT and FRNRAP. Trimming pared 5 bases from V and 6 bases from J, leaving 10 bases between.

The chain has TRBV5-1 and TRBJ1-3; 7 bases agree with TRBD1. V was clipped by 2 bases and J by 4 bases; unmatched bases: 3. Germline CDR1 reads SGHRS; CDR2 reads YFSETQ. This CDR3 spans 14 amino acids. The CDR3 region is CASSLPDRGNTIYF. For the CDR3, the DNA is TGCGCCAGCAGCTTACCGGACAGGGGAAACACCATATATTTT.

The sample holds a few counts of this clone. The J gene is TRBJ1-1, the V gene TRBV2; D call uncertain. This CDR3 spans 11 amino acids. Trimming pared 4 bases from V and 8 bases from J, leaving 8 bases between. Germline values: CDR1 SNHLY, CDR2 FYNNEI. For the CDR3, the DNA is TGTGCCAGCAGTGGTGTAGGAGAAGCTTTCTTT. Its protein product is CASSGVGEAFF.

The chain couples TRBV12-5 to TRBJ1-5; weak D call: TRBD1 (6 bases). The CDR3 runs to 14 residues. Looked up from germline, CDR1 is LGHNT and CDR2 is FRNRAP. V lost 3 bases and J lost 4, with 10 bases in between. CDR3 nucleotide sequence: TGTGCTAGTGGTTTACCGGGGGCGAATCAGCCCCAGCATTTT. Translated, it gives CASGLPGANQPQHF.

The chain couples TRBV2 to TRBJ2-5, with a weak D call TRBD2 (6 bases). CDR3 size: 14 residues. Germline loops: CDR1 SNHLY, CDR2 FYNNEI. V was cut by 8 bases and J by 2 bases, with 15 bases left in between. CDR3 coding DNA: TGTGCCAGCTCTCCCGCAGGGAGGCAAGAGACCCAGTACTTC. As protein: CASSPAGRQETQYF.

The gene calls are TRBV10-3 and TRBJ1-6; TRBD1 matches 8 bases. V trimming: 5 bases; J trimming: 10 bases; junction bases outside the gene matches: 7. The CDR3 spans 14 residues. Germline V gene data show CDR1 as ENHRY and CDR2 as SYGVKD. CDR3: CAISMQGAYSPLHF. DNA of the CDR3: TGTGCCATCAGTATGCAGGGGGCCTACTCACCCCTCCACTTT.